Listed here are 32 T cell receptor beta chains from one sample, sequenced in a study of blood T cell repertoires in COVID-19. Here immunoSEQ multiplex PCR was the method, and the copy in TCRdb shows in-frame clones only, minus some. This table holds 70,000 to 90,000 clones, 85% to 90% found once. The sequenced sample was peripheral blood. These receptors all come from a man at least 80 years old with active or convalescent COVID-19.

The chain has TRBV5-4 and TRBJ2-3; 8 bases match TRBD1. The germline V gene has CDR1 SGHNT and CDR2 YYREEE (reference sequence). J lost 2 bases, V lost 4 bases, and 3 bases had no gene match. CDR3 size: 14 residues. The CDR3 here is CASSRDRYTDTQYF. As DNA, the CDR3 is TGTGCCAGCAGCAGGGACAGGTACACAGATACGCAGTATTTT.

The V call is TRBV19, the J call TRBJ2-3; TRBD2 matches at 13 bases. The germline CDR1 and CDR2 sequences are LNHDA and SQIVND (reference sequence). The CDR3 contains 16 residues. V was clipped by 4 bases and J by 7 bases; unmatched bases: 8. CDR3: CASSTSLAGGPNTQYF. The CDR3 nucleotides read TGTGCCAGTAGTACCTCACTAGCGGGGGGGCCGAATACGCAGTATTTT. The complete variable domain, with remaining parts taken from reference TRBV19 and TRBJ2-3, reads DGGITQSPKYLFRKEGQNVTLSCEQNLNHDAMYWYRQDPGQGLRLIYYSQIVNDFQKGDIAEGYSVSREKKESFPLTVTSAQKNPTAFYLCASSTSLAGGPNTQYFGPGTRLTVL.

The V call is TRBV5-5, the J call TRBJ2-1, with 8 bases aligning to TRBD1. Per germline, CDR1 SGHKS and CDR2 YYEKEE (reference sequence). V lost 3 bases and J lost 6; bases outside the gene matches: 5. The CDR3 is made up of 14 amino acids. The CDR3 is CASSYGQGVNEQFF. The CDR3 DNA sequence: TGTGCCAGCAGCTACGGACAGGGAGTCAATGAGCAGTTCTTC.

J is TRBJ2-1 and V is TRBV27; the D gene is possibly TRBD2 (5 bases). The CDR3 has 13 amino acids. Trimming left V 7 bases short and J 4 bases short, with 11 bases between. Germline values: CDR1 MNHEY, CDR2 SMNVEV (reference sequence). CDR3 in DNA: TGTGCCAGCAAGGGCGGGCTTTACAATGAGCAGTTCTTC. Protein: CASKGGLYNEQFF.

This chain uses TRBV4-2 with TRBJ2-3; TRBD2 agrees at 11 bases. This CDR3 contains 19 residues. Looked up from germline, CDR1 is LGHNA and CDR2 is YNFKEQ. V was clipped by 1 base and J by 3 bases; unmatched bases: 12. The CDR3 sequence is CASSQALAGGLLGTDTQYF. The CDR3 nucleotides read TGTGCCAGCAGCCAAGCCCTAGCGGGAGGCCTTCTCGGTACAGATACGCAGTATTTT.

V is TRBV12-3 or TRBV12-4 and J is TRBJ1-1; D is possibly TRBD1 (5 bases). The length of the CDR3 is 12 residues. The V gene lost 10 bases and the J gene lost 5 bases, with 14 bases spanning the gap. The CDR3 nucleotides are TGTGCCACGGGCGGCGGGGGGACTGAAGCTTTCTTT. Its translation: CATGGGGTEAFF.

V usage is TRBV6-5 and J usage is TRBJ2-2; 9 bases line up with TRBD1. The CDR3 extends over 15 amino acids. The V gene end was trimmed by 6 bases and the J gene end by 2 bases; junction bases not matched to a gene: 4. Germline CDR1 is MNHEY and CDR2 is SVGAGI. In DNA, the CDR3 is TGTGCCAGCAGCCGGGACAGGGAAAACACCGGGGAGCTGTTTTTT. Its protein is CASSRDRENTGELFF.

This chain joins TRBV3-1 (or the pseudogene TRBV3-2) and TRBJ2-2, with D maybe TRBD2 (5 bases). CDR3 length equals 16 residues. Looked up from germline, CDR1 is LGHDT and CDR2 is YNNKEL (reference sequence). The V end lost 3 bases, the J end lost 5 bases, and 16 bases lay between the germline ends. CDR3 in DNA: TGTGCCAGCAGCCATGCGGCGGGCTCGGGGACCGGGGAGCTGTTTTTT. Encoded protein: CASSHAAGSGTGELFF.

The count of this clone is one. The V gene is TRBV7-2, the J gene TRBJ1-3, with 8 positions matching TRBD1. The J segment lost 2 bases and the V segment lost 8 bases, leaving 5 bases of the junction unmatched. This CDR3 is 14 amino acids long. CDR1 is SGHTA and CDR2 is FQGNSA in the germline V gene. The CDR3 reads CASRLTGAGNTIYF. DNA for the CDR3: TGTGCCAGCCGACTGACAGGGGCTGGAAACACCATATATTTT.

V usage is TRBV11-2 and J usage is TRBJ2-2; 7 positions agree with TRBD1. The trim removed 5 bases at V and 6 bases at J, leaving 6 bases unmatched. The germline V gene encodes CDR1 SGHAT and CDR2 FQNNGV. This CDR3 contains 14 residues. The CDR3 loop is CASSPDRAAGELFF. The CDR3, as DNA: TGTGCCAGCAGCCCAGACAGGGCGGCCGGGGAGCTGTTTTTT.

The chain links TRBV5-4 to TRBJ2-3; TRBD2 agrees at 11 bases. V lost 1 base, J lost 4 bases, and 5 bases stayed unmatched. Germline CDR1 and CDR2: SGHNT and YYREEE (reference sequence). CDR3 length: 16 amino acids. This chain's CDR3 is CASSLIAGGEADTQYF. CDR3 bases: TGTGCCAGCAGCTTGATAGCGGGGGGGGAGGCAGATACGCAGTATTTT.

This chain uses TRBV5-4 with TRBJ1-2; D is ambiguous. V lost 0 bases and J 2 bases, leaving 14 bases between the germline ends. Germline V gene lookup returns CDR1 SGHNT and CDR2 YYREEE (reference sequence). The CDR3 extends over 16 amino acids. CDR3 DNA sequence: TGTGCCAGCAGCTTGGGGAGAGGGCGATTAAACTATGGCTACACCTTC. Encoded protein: CASSLGRGRLNYGYTF.

The DNA of the CDR3 is TGTGCCAGCAGTCCCCGACAGGGAAGCACTGAAGCTTTCTTT. Amino acids: CASSPRQGSTEAFF. V usage is TRBV6-2 or TRBV6-3 and J usage is TRBJ1-1; 7 nucleotides agree with TRBD1. J gave up 4 bases and V 5 bases, and 7 bases lay outside the gene matches. CDR3 length equals 14 residues. Germline V lookup: CDR1 MNHEY, CDR2 SVGEGT.

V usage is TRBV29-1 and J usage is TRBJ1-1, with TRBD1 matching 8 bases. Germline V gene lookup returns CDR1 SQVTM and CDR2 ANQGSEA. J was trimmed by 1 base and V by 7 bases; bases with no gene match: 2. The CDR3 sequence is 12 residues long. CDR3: CSGDRGNTEAFF. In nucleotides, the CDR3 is TGCAGCGGCGACAGGGGGAACACTGAAGCTTTCTTT.

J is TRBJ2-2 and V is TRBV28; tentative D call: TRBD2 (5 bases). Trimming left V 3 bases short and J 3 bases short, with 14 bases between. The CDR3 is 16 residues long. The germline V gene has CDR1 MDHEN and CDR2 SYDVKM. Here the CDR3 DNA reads TGTGCCAGCAGTTTTCTCTCTAGCTTGGACACCGGGGAGCTGTTTTTT. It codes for CASSFLSSLDTGELFF.

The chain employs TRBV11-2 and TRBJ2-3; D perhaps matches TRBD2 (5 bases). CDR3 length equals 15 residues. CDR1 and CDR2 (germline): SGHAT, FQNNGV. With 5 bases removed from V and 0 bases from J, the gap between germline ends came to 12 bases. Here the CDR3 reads CASSPNRGSTDTQYF. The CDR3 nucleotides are TGTGCCAGCAGCCCAAACCGGGGTAGCACAGATACGCAGTATTTT.

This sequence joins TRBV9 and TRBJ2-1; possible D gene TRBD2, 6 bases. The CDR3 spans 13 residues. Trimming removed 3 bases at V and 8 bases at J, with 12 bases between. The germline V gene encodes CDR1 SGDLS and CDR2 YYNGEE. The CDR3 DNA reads TGTGCCAGCAGCGGTAGCGGTGGCTATGAGCAGTTCTTC. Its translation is CASSGSGGYEQFF.

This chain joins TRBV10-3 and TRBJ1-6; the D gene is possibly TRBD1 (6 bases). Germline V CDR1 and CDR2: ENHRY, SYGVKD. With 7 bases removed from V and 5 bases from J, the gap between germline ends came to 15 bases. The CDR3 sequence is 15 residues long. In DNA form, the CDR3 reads TGTGCCATCACCAAAAACAGGGATGATAATTCACCCCTCCACTTT. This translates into CAITKNRDDNSPLHF.

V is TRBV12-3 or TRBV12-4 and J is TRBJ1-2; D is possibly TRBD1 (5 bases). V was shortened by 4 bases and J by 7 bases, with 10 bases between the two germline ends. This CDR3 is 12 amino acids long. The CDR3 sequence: CASSSPQGGYTF. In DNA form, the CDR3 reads TGTGCCAGCAGTTCCCCGCAGGGTGGCTACACCTTC.

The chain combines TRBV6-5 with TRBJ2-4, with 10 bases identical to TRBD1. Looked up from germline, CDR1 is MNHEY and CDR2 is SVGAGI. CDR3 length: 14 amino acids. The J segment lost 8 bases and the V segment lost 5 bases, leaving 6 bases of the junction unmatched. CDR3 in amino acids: CASSPGTGDHIQYF. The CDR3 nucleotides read TGTGCCAGCAGTCCCGGGACAGGGGATCACATTCAGTACTTC.

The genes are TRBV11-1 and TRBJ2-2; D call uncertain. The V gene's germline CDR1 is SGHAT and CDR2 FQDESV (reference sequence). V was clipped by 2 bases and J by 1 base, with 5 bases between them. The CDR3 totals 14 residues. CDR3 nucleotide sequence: TGTGCCAGCAGCTTAATCTGGAACACCGGGGAGCTGTTTTTT. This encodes CASSLIWNTGELFF.

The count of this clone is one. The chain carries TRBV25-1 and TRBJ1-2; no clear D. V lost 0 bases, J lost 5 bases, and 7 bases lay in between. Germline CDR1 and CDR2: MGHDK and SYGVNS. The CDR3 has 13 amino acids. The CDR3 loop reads CASSEYGGYGYTF. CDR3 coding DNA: TGTGCCAGCAGTGAATACGGCGGGTATGGCTACACCTTC.

The DNA of the CDR3 is TGTGCCACCAGTGATGGCGGGAAGACCTACTACAATGAGCAGTTCTTC. This gives the protein CATSDGGKTYYNEQFF. The chain is built from TRBV24-1 and TRBJ2-1; D is perhaps TRBD2 (6 bases). The V end was cut by 3 bases, the J end by 3 bases, with 14 bases between. Germline V gene lookup returns CDR1 KGHDR and CDR2 SFDVKD. The CDR3 has 16 amino acids.

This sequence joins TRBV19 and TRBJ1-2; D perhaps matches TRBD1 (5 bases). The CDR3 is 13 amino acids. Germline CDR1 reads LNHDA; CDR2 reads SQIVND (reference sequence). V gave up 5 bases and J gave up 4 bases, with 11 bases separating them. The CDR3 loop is CASSVPGGYGYTF. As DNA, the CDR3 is TGTGCCAGTAGTGTCCCGGGGGGCTATGGCTACACCTTC.

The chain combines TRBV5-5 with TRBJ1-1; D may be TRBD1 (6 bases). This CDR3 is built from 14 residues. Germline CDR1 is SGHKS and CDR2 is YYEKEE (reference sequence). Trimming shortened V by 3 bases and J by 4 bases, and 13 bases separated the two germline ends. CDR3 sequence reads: CASSSQQGFTEAFF. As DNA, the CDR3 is TGTGCCAGCAGCTCCCAACAGGGTTTCACTGAAGCTTTCTTT.

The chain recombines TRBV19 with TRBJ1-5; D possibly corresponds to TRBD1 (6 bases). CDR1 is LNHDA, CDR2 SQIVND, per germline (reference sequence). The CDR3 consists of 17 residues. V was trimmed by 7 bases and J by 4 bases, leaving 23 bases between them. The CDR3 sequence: CASKGYQGPRGNQPQHF. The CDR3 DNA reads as TGTGCCAGTAAGGGTTACCAGGGGCCCCGGGGAAATCAGCCCCAGCATTTT.

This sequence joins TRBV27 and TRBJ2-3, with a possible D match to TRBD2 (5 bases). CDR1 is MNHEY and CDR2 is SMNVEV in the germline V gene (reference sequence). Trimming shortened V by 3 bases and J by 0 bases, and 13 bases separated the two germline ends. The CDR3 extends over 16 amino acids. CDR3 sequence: CASSFTGRRSTDTQYF. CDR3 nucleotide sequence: TGTGCCAGCAGTTTCACGGGAAGGAGGAGCACAGATACGCAGTATTTT.

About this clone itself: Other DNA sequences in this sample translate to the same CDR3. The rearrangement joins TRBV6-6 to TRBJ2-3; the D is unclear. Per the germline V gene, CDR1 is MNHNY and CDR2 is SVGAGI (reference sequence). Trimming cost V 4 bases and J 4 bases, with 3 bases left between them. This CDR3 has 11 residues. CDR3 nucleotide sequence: TGTGCCAGCAGTTCGGCAGATACGCAGTATTTT. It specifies CASSSADTQYF.

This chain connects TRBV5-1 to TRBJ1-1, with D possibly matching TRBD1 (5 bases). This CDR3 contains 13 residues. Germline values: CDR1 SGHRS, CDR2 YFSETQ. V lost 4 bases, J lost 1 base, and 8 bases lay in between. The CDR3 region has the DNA TGCGCCAGCAGCCCTACAGGGAACACTGAAGCTTTCTTT. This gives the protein CASSPTGNTEAFF.

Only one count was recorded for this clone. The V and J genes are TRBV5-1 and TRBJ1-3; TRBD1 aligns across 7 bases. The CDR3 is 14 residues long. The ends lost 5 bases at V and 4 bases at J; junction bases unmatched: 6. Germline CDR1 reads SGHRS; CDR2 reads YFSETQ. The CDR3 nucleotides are TGCGCCAGCAGACGACAGGGTTCGGGAAACACCATATATTTT. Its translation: CASRRQGSGNTIYF.

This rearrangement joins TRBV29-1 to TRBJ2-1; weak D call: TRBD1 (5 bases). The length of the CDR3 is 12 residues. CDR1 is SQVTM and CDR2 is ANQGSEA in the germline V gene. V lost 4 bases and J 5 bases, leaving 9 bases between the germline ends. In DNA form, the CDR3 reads TGCAGCGTTGGAAGGGGAAACAATGAGCAGTTCTTC. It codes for CSVGRGNNEQFF.

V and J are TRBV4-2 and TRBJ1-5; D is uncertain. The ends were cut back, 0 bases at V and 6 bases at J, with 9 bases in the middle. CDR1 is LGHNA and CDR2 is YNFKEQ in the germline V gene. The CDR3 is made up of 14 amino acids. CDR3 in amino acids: CASSQDLGSQPQHF. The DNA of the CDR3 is TGTGCCAGCAGCCAAGATCTGGGGAGTCAGCCCCAGCATTTT.